This entry features one T cell receptor beta chain sequence. This receptor's antigen is unknown. The sample holds no much larger clone one base away, and base qualities are not on file. These data belong to a study of T cell repertoires in cytomegalovirus infection (dated by TCRdb to the late 2010s). At the level of the whole study: Donor HLA type was relevant to the analysis, because carriage of CMV infection together with the matching HLA type was indicated by public TCR beta signatures. General conclusions and limits of the study: Cumulative frequency of public TCR beta family members discriminated carriers of CMV infection plus the relevant HLA type in this cohort and an independent 352-donor cohort. The ex vivo response was dominated by HLA-C-restricted CMV-specific TCR beta clonotypes, which also provided the single most frequent clonotype in two of eight donors.

The data were produced on an Illumina HiSeq 1500. TCRdb ran its own pipeline on the public reads, namely fastp trimming at Q25 and MiXCR clone calling, and kept in-frame beta chains. Under each unique CDR3 protein, matching rows form one entry showing the most common genes and DNA. The sample includes around 310,000 distinct CDR3 sequences, with about a sixth observed a single time. The ten largest clones represent approximately 12% of the sample. From a lookup of the germline V gene, CDR1 and CDR2 are KGHSH and LQKENI. Including the terminal cysteine and phenylalanine, the CDR3 comprises 13 residues. The retained sequence is limited to the CDR3, 39 bases, with the frame set at the first base. Trimming at the junction amounts to 5 bases on V and 5 bases on J, and the germline ends lie 11 bases apart.

Specimen: PBMCs. The chain uses TRBV18 and TRBJ2-3; the D gene remains uncertain. This TCR was recovered from a human donor in good health (CMV status not recorded). Some clones in this sample may be carry-over from other donors' samples. The DNA sequence reads TGTGCCAGCTCATGGCGGTTCGGAGATACGCAGTATTTT. Translated, it reads CASSWRFGDTQYF.